These 10 T cell receptor beta chains share one sample of origin, sequenced in a study of blood T cell repertoires in COVID-19. Method: immunoSEQ multiplex PCR; TCRdb's copy keeps in-frame clones and lacks some. The sample consists of about 190,000 clones, about 81% of them appearing once. Sequenced sample: peripheral blood. The receptors were gathered from a woman of 80 years or more with COVID-19, enrolled during active disease.

The chain has TRBV6-5 and TRBJ1-2; D unclear. V lost 5 bases to trimming and J lost 7 bases, with 11 bases between them. The CDR3 has 12 amino acids. The germline V gene has CDR1 MNHEY and CDR2 SVGAGI. The chain's CDR3 is CASSISGGGYTF. The CDR3 nucleotides are TGTGCCAGCAGTATAAGCGGAGGTGGCTACACCTTC.

This clone turned up a few times. The chain carries TRBV7-9 and TRBJ2-1; D is possibly TRBD1 (5 bases). The germline V gene encodes CDR1 SEHNR and CDR2 FQNEAQ (reference sequence). Trimming left V 1 base short and J 3 bases short, with 7 bases between. The CDR3 sequence is 14 residues long. The CDR3 sequence is CASSLGGSYNEQFF. CDR3 nucleotides: TGTGCCAGCAGCTTAGGGGGCAGCTACAATGAGCAGTTCTTC.

The V gene is TRBV30, the J gene TRBJ1-1; D is perhaps TRBD1 (6 bases). The germline CDR1 and CDR2 sequences are GTSNPN and SVGIG (reference sequence). CDR3 length: 12 residues. Trimming removed 5 bases from V and 10 bases from J, with 17 bases in between. CDR3 DNA: TGTGCCTGGGGCAGCGGACGGGGGGCAGCTTTCTTT. It yields the protein CAWGSGRGAAFF. The full variable domain, in which reference TRBV30 and TRBJ1-1 provide the parts outside the CDR3, is SQTIHQWPATLVQPVGSPLSLECTVEGTSNPNLYWYRQAAGRGLQLLFYSVGIGQISSEVPQNLSASRPQDRQFILSSKKLLLSDSGFYLCAWGSGRGAAFFGQGTRLTVV.

The chain is built from TRBV7-9 and TRBJ1-6; tentative D call: TRBD1 (5 bases). CDR1 SEHNR and CDR2 FQNEAQ come from the germline V gene (reference sequence). V lost 5 bases and J lost 4, with 24 bases in between. The CDR3 is 19 amino acids. The CDR3 DNA reads as TGTGCCAGCAGCCAAGAGGGTATCTATCAGGAGGGGTATAATTCACCCCTCCACTTT. Residues: CASSQEGIYQEGYNSPLHF.

A few counts support this clone. This chain links TRBV19 with TRBJ1-1, with 7 bases fitting TRBD1. Looked up from germline, CDR1 is LNHDA and CDR2 is SQIVND (reference sequence). The J segment lost 1 base and the V segment lost 6 bases, leaving 11 bases of the junction unmatched. CDR3 size: 16 residues. The CDR3 loop is CASRLTGAGGNTEAFF. The CDR3, as DNA: TGTGCCAGTAGACTTACAGGGGCTGGCGGGAACACTGAAGCTTTCTTT.

The V call is TRBV11-2, the J call TRBJ1-1; no reliable D call. Germline assignment: CDR1 SGHAT and CDR2 FQNNGV. V lost 4 bases, J lost 1 base, and 16 bases lay in between. The CDR3 spans 16 residues. CDR3 protein: CASSSLRGSGNTEAFF. The DNA for the CDR3 is TGTGCCAGCAGCTCCCTGCGGGGTAGTGGGAACACTGAAGCTTTCTTT.

The chain links TRBV11-2 to TRBJ1-6; 7 bases agree with TRBD1. V lost 1 base and J lost 5; bases outside the gene matches: 8. Germline V CDR1 and CDR2: SGHAT, FQNNGV. CDR3 length: 17 amino acids. CDR3 nucleotides: TGTGCCAGCAGCTTAGGGGCAGGGGGTTTGGATAATTCACCCCTCCACTTT. Protein: CASSLGAGGLDNSPLHF.

This rearrangement joins TRBV9 to TRBJ1-4; 9 bases are shared with TRBD1. Germline V gene data show CDR1 as SGDLS and CDR2 as YYNGEE. CDR3 length: 16 residues. The ends lost 3 bases at V and 7 bases at J; junction bases unmatched: 10. The CDR3 nucleotides are TGTGCCAGCAGCGCTTACTCGGGACAGGGAAGTGAAAAACTGTTTTTT. Translated, it gives CASSAYSGQGSEKLFF.

The genes are TRBV5-4 and TRBJ1-1; D possibly corresponds to TRBD1 (6 bases). V was cut by 3 bases and J by 3 bases, with 15 bases left in between. In germline, CDR1 is SGHNT, CDR2 YYREEE (reference sequence). The CDR3 consists of 15 residues. CDR3 DNA sequence: TGTGCCAGCAGCTCCCGCGCGGGGGCGGACACTGAAGCTTTCTTT. Its translation is CASSSRAGADTEAFF.

The chain has TRBV3-1 (or the pseudogene TRBV3-2) and TRBJ2-2; TRBD2 matches at 10 bases. V dropped 2 bases and J dropped 4; count of bases not matched to a gene: 1. There are 15 residues in the CDR3. Germline CDR1 is LGHDT and CDR2 is YNNKEL (reference sequence). The CDR3 loop is CASSQRLAGTGELFF. The CDR3 nucleotides are TGTGCCAGCAGCCAAAGACTAGCGGGCACCGGGGAGCTGTTTTTT.